This T cell receptor (beta chain) was captured in a study of Ad26.COV2.S vaccination and SARS-CoV-2 variants. Study-wide findings and caveats: There was a possibility that the TCR breadth and depth analyses underestimated total T cell responses. Post-vaccination spike-specific CD8+ and CD4+ T cell responses reportedly had substantial breadth.

From germline, CDR1 is SGHVS and CDR2 FQNEAQ. The CDR3 covers 11 residues. V lost 5 bases and J 2 bases, leaving 4 bases between the germline ends. Method: immunoSEQ multiplex PCR; TCRdb's copy keeps in-frame clones and lacks some. In the table there are more than 150,000 clones, roughly 85% of which are singletons. In regard to this clone: The antigen remains undetermined.

This clonotype was sampled from a human donor who had recovered from COVID-19. The V and J genes are TRBV7-8 and TRBJ2-7; D uncertain. The input for sequencing was peripheral blood, taken after recovery from COVID-19. The DNA of the CDR3 is TGTGCCAGCAGCCCCACCTACGAGCAGTACTTC. Its protein product is CASSPTYEQYF. The whole variable domain, filled in from reference TRBV7-8 and TRBJ2-7, reads GAGVSQSPRYKVAKRGQDVALRCDPISGHVSLFWYQQALGQGPEFLTYFQNEAQLDKSGLPSDRFFAERPEGSVSTLKIQRTQQEDSAVYLCASSPTYEQYFGPGTRLTVT.